This paragraph covers one T cell receptor beta chain sequence. This CDR3 comprises 16 residues. CDR1 is MDHEN, CDR2 SYDVKM, per germline. V shed 3 bases and J shed 2 bases, with 15 bases lying between them. This sample was taken from a study of T cells after somatic rescue of genetic block. Produced via immunoSEQ multiplex PCR; TCRdb's table is partial and in-frame only. The sample records about 12,000 clones, over 55% being singletons. The sample consisted of peripheral blood mononuclear cells (PBMCs). The chain couples TRBV28 to TRBJ2-3; weak D call: TRBD1 (5 bases). The clonotype comes from a boy between 10 and 17 years old. CDR3 DNA: TGTGCCAGCAGTTTCCTCGACAGCCTACCCACAGATACGCAGTATTTT. Translated: CASSFLDSLPTDTQYF.